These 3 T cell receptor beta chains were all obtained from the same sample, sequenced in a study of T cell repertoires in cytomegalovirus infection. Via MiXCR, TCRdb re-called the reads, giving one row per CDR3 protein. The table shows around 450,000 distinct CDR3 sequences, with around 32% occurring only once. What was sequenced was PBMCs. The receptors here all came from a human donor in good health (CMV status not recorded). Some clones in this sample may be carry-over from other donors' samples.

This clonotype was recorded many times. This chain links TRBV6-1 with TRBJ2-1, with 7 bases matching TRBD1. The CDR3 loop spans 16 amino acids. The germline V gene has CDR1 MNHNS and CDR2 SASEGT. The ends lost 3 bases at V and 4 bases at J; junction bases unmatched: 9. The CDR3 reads CASSEYGQVGYNEQFF. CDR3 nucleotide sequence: TGTGCCAGCAGTGAGTACGGACAGGTGGGATACAATGAGCAGTTCTTC.

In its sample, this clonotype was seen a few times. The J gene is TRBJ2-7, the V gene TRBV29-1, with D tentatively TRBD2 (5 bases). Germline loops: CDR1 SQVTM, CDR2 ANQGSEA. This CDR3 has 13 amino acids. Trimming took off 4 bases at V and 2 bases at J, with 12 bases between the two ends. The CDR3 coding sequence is TGCAGCGTTGTTAACGGGATAACCTACGAGCAGTACTTC. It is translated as CSVVNGITYEQYF.

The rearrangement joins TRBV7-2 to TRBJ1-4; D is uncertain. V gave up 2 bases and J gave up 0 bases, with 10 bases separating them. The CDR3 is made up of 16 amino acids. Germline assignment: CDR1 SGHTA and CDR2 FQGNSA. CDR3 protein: CASSLLWGATNEKLFF. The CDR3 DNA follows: TGTGCCAGCAGCTTATTATGGGGAGCAACTAATGAAAAACTGTTTTTT.